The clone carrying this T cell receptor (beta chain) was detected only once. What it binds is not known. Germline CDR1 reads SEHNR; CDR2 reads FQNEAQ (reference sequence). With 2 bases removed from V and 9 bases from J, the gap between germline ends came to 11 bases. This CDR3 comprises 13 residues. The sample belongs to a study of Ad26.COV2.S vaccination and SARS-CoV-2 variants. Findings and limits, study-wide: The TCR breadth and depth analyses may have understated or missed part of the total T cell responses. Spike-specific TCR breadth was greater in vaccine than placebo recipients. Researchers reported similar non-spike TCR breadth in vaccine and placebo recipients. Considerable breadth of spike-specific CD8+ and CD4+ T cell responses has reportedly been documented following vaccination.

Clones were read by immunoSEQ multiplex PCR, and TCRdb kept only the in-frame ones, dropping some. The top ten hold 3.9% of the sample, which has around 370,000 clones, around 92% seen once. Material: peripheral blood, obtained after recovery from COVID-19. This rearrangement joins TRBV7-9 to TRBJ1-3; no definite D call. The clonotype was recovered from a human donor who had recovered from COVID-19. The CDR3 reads CASSLTIVGTIYF. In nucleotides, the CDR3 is TGTGCCAGCAGCTTAACTATAGTAGGCACCATATATTTT.